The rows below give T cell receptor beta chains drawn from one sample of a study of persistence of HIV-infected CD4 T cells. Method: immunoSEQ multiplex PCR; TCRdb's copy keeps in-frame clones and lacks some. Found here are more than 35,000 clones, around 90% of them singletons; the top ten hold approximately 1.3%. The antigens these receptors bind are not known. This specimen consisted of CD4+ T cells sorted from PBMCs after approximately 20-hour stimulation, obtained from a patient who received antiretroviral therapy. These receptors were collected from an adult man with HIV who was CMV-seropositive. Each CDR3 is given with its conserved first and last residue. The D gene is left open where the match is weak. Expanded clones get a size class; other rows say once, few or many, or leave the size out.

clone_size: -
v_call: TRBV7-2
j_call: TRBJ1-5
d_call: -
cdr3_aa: CASSLVGARGNQPQHF
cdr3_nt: TGTGCCAGCAGCTTAGTGGGGGCGCGTGGCAATCAGCCCCAGCATTTT

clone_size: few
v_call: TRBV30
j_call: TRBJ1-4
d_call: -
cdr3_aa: CAWSLALGEKLFF
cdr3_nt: TGTGCCTGGAGCCTTGCCTTGGGTGAAAAACTGTTTTTT

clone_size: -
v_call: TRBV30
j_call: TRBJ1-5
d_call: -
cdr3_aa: CAWNAGDNQPQHF
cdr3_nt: TGTGCCTGGAACGCAGGGGATAATCAGCCCCAGCATTTT

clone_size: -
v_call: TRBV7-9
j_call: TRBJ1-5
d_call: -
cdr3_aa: CASSSTQGNQPQHF
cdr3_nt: TGTGCCAGCAGCTCAACACAGGGTAATCAGCCCCAGCATTTT

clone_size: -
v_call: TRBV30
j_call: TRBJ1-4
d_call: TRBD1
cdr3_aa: CAWSNGRDSLNEKLFF
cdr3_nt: TGTGCCTGGAGTAATGGGAGGGACAGCCTTAATGAAAAACTGTTTTTT

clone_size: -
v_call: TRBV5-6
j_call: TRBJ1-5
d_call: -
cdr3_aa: CASSWGQASNQPQHF
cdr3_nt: TGTGCCAGCAGCTGGGGGCAGGCTAGCAATCAGCCCCAGCATTTT

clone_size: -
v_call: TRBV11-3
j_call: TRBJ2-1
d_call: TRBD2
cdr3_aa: CASSSLAGGLNEQFF
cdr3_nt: TGTGCCAGCAGCTCTCTAGCGGGAGGTCTCAATGAGCAGTTCTTC

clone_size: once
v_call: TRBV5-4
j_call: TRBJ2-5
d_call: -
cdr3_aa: CASSSIGVRVETQYF
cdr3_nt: TGTGCCAGCAGCTCCATAGGGGTTAGGGTGGAGACCCAGTACTTC

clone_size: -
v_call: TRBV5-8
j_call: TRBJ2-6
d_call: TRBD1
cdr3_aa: CASSFSGGSGANVLTF
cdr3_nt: TGTGCCAGCAGCTTTTCAGGGGGTTCTGGGGCCAACGTCCTGACTTTC

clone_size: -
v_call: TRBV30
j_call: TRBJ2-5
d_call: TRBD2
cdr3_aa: CAWSLGLAGRTQYF
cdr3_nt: TGTGCCTGGAGCCTAGGACTAGCGGGGCGGACCCAGTACTTC

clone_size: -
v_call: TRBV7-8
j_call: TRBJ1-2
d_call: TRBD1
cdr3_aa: CASSLDRGTFYGYTF
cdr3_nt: TGTGCCAGCAGCTTGGACAGGGGAACGTTCTATGGCTACACCTTC

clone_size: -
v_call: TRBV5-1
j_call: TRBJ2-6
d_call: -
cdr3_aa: CASSLGFSGANVLTF
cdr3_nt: TGCGCCAGCAGCCTGGGATTTTCTGGGGCCAACGTCCTGACTTTC

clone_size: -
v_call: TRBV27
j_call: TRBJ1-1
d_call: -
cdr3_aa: CASSARGVVVTEAFF
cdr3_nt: TGTGCCAGCAGCGCTAGGGGGGTTGTAGTCACTGAAGCTTTCTTT

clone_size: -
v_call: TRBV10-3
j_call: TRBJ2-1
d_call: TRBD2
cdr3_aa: CAISEKRGASSSVEQFF
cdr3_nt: TGTGCCATCAGTGAGAAGCGGGGGGCCTCAAGCAGCGTGGAGCAGTTCTTC

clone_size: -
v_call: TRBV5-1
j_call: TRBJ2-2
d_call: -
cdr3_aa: CASSPLLEYTGELFF
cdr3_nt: TGCGCCAGCAGCCCCTTACTAGAATACACCGGGGAGCTGTTTTTT

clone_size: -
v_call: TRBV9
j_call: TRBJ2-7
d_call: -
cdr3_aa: CASSVGLGGAGISNEQYF
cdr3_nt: TGTGCCAGCAGCGTAGGTTTAGGGGGTGCAGGGATCAGTAACGAGCAGTACTTC

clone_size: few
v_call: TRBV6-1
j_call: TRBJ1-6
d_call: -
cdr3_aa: CASSEDSRVSYNSPLHF
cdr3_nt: TGTGCCAGCAGTGAAGACAGCAGGGTCTCCTATAATTCACCCCTCCACTTT

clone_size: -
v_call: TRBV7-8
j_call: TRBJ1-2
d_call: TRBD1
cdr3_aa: CASSQQGQGVNGYTF
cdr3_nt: TGTGCCAGCAGCCAGCAGGGACAGGGAGTTAATGGCTACACCTTC

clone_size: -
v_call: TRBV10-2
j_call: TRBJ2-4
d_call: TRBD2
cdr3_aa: CASWAPGGAKNIQYF
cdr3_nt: TGCGCCAGTTGGGCCCCCGGGGGGGCCAAAAACATTCAGTACTTC

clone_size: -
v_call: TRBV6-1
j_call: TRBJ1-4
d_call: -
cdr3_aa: CASSEGFGTPGLGKLFF
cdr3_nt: TGTGCCAGCAGTGAAGGGTTTGGGACACCCGGACTAGGAAAACTGTTTTTT

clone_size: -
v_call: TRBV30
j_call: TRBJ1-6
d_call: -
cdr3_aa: CAWSVQVGGSPLHF
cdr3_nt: TGTGCCTGGAGTGTACAGGTGGGGGGTTCACCCCTCCACTTT

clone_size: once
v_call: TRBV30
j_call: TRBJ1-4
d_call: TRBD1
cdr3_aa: CAWKDRGQEKLFF
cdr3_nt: TGTGCCTGGAAGGACAGGGGGCAGGAAAAACTGTTTTTT

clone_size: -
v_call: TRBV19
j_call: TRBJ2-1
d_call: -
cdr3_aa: CASSIVNEQFF
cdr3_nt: TGTGCCAGTAGTATAGTGAATGAGCAGTTCTTC

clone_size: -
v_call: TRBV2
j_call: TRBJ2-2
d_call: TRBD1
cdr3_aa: CASSSPTQGGHTGELFF
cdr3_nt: TGTGCCAGCAGTTCGCCTACCCAAGGGGGCCACACCGGGGAGCTGTTTTTT

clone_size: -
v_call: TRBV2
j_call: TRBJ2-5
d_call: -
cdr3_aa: CASSERGRETQYF
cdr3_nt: TGTGCCAGCAGTGAGAGGGGAAGGGAGACCCAGTACTTC

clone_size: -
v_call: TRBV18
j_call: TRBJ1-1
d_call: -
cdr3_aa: CASSPISEAFF
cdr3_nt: TGTGCCAGCTCACCGATCTCTGAAGCTTTCTTT

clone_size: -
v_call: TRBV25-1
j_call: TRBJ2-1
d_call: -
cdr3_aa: CASSYRYNEQFF
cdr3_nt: TGTGCCAGCAGTTATAGGTACAATGAGCAGTTCTTC

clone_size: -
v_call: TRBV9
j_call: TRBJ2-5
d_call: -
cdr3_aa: CASSLSREETQYF
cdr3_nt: TGTGCCAGCAGCCTCTCTAGAGAAGAGACCCAGTACTTC

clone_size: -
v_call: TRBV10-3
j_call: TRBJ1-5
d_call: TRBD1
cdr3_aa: CAISVSGQGQPQHF
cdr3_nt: TGTGCCATCAGTGTGTCGGGACAGGGGCAGCCCCAGCATTTT

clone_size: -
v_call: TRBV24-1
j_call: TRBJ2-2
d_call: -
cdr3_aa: CATSDSRSRIGELFF
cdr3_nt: TGTGCCACCAGTGATTCTCGTTCCCGTATCGGGGAGCTGTTTTTT

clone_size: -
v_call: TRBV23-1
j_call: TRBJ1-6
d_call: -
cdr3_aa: CASSQSGPINSPLHF
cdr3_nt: TGCGCCAGCAGTCAATCAGGGCCTATTAATTCACCCCTCCACTTT

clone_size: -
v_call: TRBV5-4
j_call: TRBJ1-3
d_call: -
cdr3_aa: CASSLGDTIYF
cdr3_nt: TGTGCCAGCAGCTTGGGGGACACCATATATTTT

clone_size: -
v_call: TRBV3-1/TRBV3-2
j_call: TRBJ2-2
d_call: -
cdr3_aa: CASSQGVGTGELFF
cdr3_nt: TGTGCCAGCAGCCAAGGAGTCGGGACCGGGGAGCTGTTTTTT

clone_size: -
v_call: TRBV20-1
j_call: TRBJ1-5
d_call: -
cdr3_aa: CSVRDNQPQHF
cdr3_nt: TGCAGTGTTAGGGATAATCAGCCCCAGCATTTT

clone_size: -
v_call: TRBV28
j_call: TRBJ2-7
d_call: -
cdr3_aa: CASSLSGIYEQYF
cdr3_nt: TGTGCCAGCAGTTTATCCGGCATCTACGAGCAGTACTTC

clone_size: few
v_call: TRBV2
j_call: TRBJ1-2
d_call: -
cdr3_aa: CASSENSGGRGGYTF
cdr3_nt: TGTGCCAGCAGTGAAAATAGCGGGGGGCGAGGTGGCTACACCTTC

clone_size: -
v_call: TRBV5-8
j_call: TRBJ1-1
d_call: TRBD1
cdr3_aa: CASSFRQGVYTEAFF
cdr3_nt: TGTGCCAGCAGCTTCAGACAGGGAGTATACACTGAAGCTTTCTTT

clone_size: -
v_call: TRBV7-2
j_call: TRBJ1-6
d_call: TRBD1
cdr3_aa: CASSSGTGGNSPLHF
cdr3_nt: TGTGCCAGCAGCTCCGGGACAGGGGGCAATTCACCCCTCCACTTT

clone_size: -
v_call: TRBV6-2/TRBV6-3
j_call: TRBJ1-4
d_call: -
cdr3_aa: CASSSGSAEGTNEKLFF
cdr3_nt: TGTGCCAGCAGTTCGGGATCGGCAGAGGGGACTAATGAAAAACTGTTTTTT

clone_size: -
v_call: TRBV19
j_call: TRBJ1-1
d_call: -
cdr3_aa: CASSIDRVAGVEAFF
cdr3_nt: TGTGCCAGTAGTATAGATAGGGTTGCAGGGGTCGAAGCTTTCTTT